This entry lists 30 T cell receptor beta chains sequenced from one sample in a study of T cell changes during pregnancy in multiple sclerosis (dated by TCRdb to the late 2010s). Libraries were prepared through the immunoSEQ multiplex PCR assay. The table comes from immuneACCESS by way of TCRdb, which keeps in-frame sequences with V and J called. Part of the clones is missing from these tables; in studies checked, under half for an unresolved V gene and the rest for unknown reasons. The sample contains tens of thousands of clones, about 91% of them found a single time. The ten largest clonotypes hold around 0.5% of the sample. The material sequenced was CD4+ T cells from peripheral blood mononuclear cells, taken in the third trimester of pregnancy. The receptors shown here come from a female donor in good health, enrolled as a control in a pregnancy study.

The genes are TRBV19 and TRBJ1-2, with D tentatively TRBD1 (5 bases). The CDR3 spans 14 residues. Trimming removed 8 bases from V and 3 bases from J, with 16 bases in between. Per the germline V gene, CDR1 is LNHDA and CDR2 is SQIVND (reference sequence). CDR3 sequence: CASGSAGSDYGYTF. CDR3 nucleotide sequence: TGTGCCAGTGGGTCGGCAGGGTCAGACTATGGCTACACCTTC. Full variable domain (remainder filled in from reference TRBV19 and TRBJ1-2): DGGITQSPKYLFRKEGQNVTLSCEQNLNHDAMYWYRQDPGQGLRLIYYSQIVNDFQKGDIAEGYSVSREKKESFPLTVTSAQKNPTAFYLCASGSAGSDYGYTFGSGTRLTVV.

V usage is TRBV28 and J usage is TRBJ1-1; TRBD1 aligns across 7 bases. V lost 3 bases, J lost 1 base, and 2 bases stayed unmatched. This CDR3 comprises 14 residues. Germline loops: CDR1 MDHEN, CDR2 SYDVKM. In nucleotides, the CDR3 is TGTGCCAGCAGTTTCGGGGACAGGAACACTGAAGCTTTCTTT. Translation: CASSFGDRNTEAFF.

The chain has TRBV29-1 and TRBJ2-2, with 7 positions matching TRBD1. The CDR3 totals 11 residues. V lost 7 bases, J lost 6 bases, and 2 bases stayed unmatched. Per germline, CDR1 SQVTM and CDR2 ANQGSEA. CDR3 loop: CSADRAGELFF. CDR3 coding DNA: TGCAGCGCAGACAGGGCCGGGGAGCTGTTTTTT.

The chain carries TRBV12-5 and TRBJ1-4, with TRBD1 matching 7 bases. The V segment lost 3 bases and the J segment 0 bases; nucleotides outside the gene matches: 1. The V gene's germline CDR1 is LGHNT and CDR2 FRNRAP. The CDR3 runs 15 residues. The chain's CDR3 is CASGFGQATNEKLFF. The DNA for the CDR3 is TGTGCTAGTGGTTTCGGACAGGCAACTAATGAAAAACTGTTTTTT.

A note on this clone: This same CDR3 is encoded by further DNA sequences in the sample. This rearrangement joins TRBV4-1 to TRBJ2-7; 7 bases map to TRBD1. Per the germline V gene, CDR1 is MGHRA and CDR2 is YSYEKL. With 1 base clipped from V and 0 bases from J, the junction kept 0 bases outside the gene matches. The CDR3 has 14 residues. The CDR3 protein is CASSQAGGSYEQYF. CDR3 coding DNA: TGCGCCAGCAGCCAAGCAGGGGGCTCCTACGAGCAGTACTTC.

This clone was picked up one time. One junction end disagrees with the germline gene, perhaps due to a read error. This chain joins TRBV7-7 and TRBJ1-3; D might be TRBD1 (5 bases). CDR1 and CDR2 (germline): SSHAT, FNYEAQ (reference sequence). This CDR3 is built from 15 residues. The CDR3 protein is CASSLGVGAGNTIYF. CDR3 in DNA: TGTGCTAGCAGCCTAGGAGTAGGGGCTGGAAACACCATATATTTT.

The V gene is TRBV28, the J gene TRBJ2-3; tentatively, D is TRBD2 (7 bases). V was pared by 8 bases and J by 5 bases, with 14 bases between. Germline values: CDR1 MDHEN, CDR2 SYDVKM. There are 13 residues in the CDR3. The CDR3 sequence is CASGGGGRDTQYF. CDR3 DNA: TGTGCCAGCGGGGGCGGCGGGAGAGATACGCAGTATTTT.

This clone showed up just a few times. The V gene is TRBV7-9, the J gene TRBJ1-6; a weak D match, TRBD1 (6 bases). The CDR3 runs 15 residues. Germline lookup yields CDR1 SEHNR and CDR2 FQNEAQ (reference sequence). V was pared by 3 bases and J by 9 bases, with 15 bases between. CDR3 bases: TGTGCCAGCAGCTTGGGTCAGGGGATTAGTTCACCCCTCCACTTT. Translation: CASSLGQGISSPLHF. The variable domain in full, with the rest retrieved from reference TRBV7-9 and TRBJ1-6, is DTGVSQNPRHKITKRGQNVTFRCDPISEHNRLYWYRQTLGQGPEFLTYFQNEAQLEKSRLLSDRFSAERPKGSFSTLEIQRTEQGDSAMYLCASSLGQGISSPLHFGNGTRLTVT.

The rearrangement uses TRBV27 and TRBJ1-2, with D tentatively TRBD1 (6 bases). CDR3 length equals 13 residues. Trimming removed 6 bases at V and 2 bases at J, with 10 bases between. Germline V gives CDR1 MNHEY, CDR2 SMNVEV (reference sequence). The CDR3 DNA is TGTGCCAGCAGGGACAGTCGGAACTATGGCTACACCTTC. This encodes CASRDSRNYGYTF.

The sample holds one count of this clone. The chain is built from TRBV7-3 and TRBJ2-7, with 12 bases that match TRBD1. V dropped 5 bases and J dropped 4; count of bases not matched to a gene: 9. The CDR3 runs 16 residues. Per germline, CDR1 SGHTA and CDR2 FQGTGA. The CDR3 DNA is TGTGCCAGCAGCCTGGCCGGGACAGGGGGCACATACGAGCAGTACTTC. Protein sequence: CASSLAGTGGTYEQYF.

The chain combines TRBV5-6 with TRBJ2-3; a possible D gene is TRBD2 (5 bases). Between the trimmed V and J ends, which lost 6 bases and 6 bases, there was a span of 11 bases. Germline V CDR1 and CDR2: SGHDT, YYEEEE. This CDR3 has 12 residues. The CDR3 is CASTLERDTQYF. The CDR3 DNA is TGTGCCAGCACCCTGGAGCGGGATACGCAGTATTTT.

The chain recombines TRBV9 with TRBJ2-1; no firm D call. The germline V gene has CDR1 SGDLS and CDR2 YYNGEE. The CDR3 totals 12 residues. V was pared by 3 bases and J by 9 bases, with 10 bases between. In nucleotides, the CDR3 is TGTGCCAGCAGCGCCCCCGCCGGTGAGCAGTTCTTC. Encoded protein: CASSAPAGEQFF.

The chain recombines TRBV28 with TRBJ2-1; D might be TRBD1 (6 bases). Looked up from germline, CDR1 is MDHEN and CDR2 is SYDVKM. With 5 bases removed from V and 9 bases from J, the gap between germline ends came to 14 bases. CDR3 length: 13 amino acids. The CDR3 loop is CASSLPRGSEQFF. CDR3 sequence (DNA): TGTGCCAGCAGTCTTCCCAGGGGATCTGAGCAGTTCTTC.

J is TRBJ2-6 and V is TRBV9, with D perhaps TRBD1 (5 bases). The CDR3 totals 15 residues. Germline values: CDR1 SGDLS, CDR2 YYNGEE. V was trimmed by 0 bases and J by 2 bases, leaving 6 bases between them. CDR3 in DNA: TGTGCCAGCAGCGTAGCCAGGGCTGGGGCCAACGTCCTGACTTTC. This encodes CASSVARAGANVLTF. The full variable domain, completed using reference TRBV9 and TRBJ2-6, is DSGVTQTPKHLITATGQRVTLRCSPRSGDLSVYWYQQSLDQGLQFLIQYYNGEERAKGNILERFSAQQFPDLHSELNLSSLELGDSALYFCASSVARAGANVLTFGAGSRLTVL.

The chain employs TRBV29-1 and TRBJ1-1; 7 nucleotides line up with TRBD1. J was trimmed by 1 base and V by 7 bases; bases with no gene match: 6. This CDR3 comprises 13 residues. The germline V gene has CDR1 SQVTM and CDR2 ANQGSEA. The CDR3 is CSAYRGGNTEAFF. CDR3 nucleotides: TGCAGCGCTTACAGGGGAGGGAACACTGAAGCTTTCTTT. Supplemented by reference TRBV29-1 and TRBJ1-1, the full variable domain reads SAVISQKPSRDICQRGTSLTIQCQVDSQVTMMFWYRQQPGQSLTLIATANQGSEATYESGFVIDKFPISRPNLTFSTLTVSNMSPEDSSIYLCSAYRGGNTEAFFGQGTRLTVV.

The chain links TRBV10-3 to TRBJ2-2; 7 bases are a match to TRBD2. The CDR3 spans 14 residues. After removal of 8 bases from V and 1 base from J, the junction contained 4 bases not matched to a gene. CDR1 is ENHRY, CDR2 SYGVKD, per germline. CDR3 sequence reads: CAIGSGMNTGELFF. CDR3 in DNA: TGTGCCATCGGCAGCGGGATGAACACCGGGGAGCTGTTTTTT.

The chain is built from TRBV7-9 and TRBJ1-6; no firm D call. This CDR3 comprises 12 residues. Germline V gene lookup returns CDR1 SEHNR and CDR2 FQNEAQ (reference sequence). V was cut by 6 bases and J by 7 bases, with 7 bases left in between. The CDR3 DNA reads TGTGCCAGCAGATTTCAGAATTCACCCCTCCACTTT. It specifies CASRFQNSPLHF.

J is TRBJ1-3 and V is TRBV30, with TRBD1 matching 8 bases. This CDR3 has 14 residues. J was trimmed by 4 bases and V by 3 bases; bases with no gene match: 5. CDR1 GTSNPN and CDR2 SVGIG come from the germline V gene (reference sequence). CDR3 sequence (DNA): TGTGCCTGGAGGCGGACAGGGAAGGGAAACACCATATATTTT. Translated, it gives CAWRRTGKGNTIYF. The full variable domain, rest sourced from reference TRBV30 and TRBJ1-3, is SQTIHQWPATLVQPVGSPLSLECTVEGTSNPNLYWYRQAAGRGLQLLFYSVGIGQISSEVPQNLSASRPQDRQFILSSKKLLLSDSGFYLCAWRRTGKGNTIYFGEGSWLTVV.

The chain recombines TRBV11-3 with TRBJ2-5, with 10 bases lining up with TRBD1. After removal of 5 bases from V and 4 bases from J, the junction contained 7 bases not matched to a gene. The CDR3 consists of 15 residues. Germline lookup yields CDR1 SGHNT and CDR2 YENEEA. CDR3: CASSPRQGAGETQYF. The CDR3 bases are TGTGCCAGCAGCCCTAGACAGGGGGCCGGAGAGACCCAGTACTTC. The full variable domain, in which reference TRBV11-3 and TRBJ2-5 provide the parts outside the CDR3, is EAGVVQSPRYKIIEKKQPVAFWCNPISGHNTLYWYLQNLGQGPELLIRYENEEAVDDSQLPKDRFSAERLKGVDSTLKIQPAELGDSAVYLCASSPRQGAGETQYFGPGTRLLVL.

The chain links TRBV12-5 to TRBJ2-5, with a weak D call TRBD1 (6 bases). In germline, CDR1 is LGHNT, CDR2 FRNRAP. The V end was cut by 1 base, the J end by 2 bases, with 8 bases between. The CDR3 length is 14 residues. Written as DNA, the CDR3 is TGTGCTAGTGGTTTGGGGGACATTCAAGAGACCCAGTACTTC. Its protein product is CASGLGDIQETQYF.

This chain uses TRBV9 with TRBJ2-1; D uncertain. V was cut by 0 bases and J by 5 bases, with 12 bases left in between. CDR3 size: 15 residues. The V gene's germline CDR1 is SGDLS and CDR2 YYNGEE. The CDR3: CASSVAPTRHNEQFF. The CDR3, as DNA: TGTGCCAGCAGCGTAGCTCCGACAAGGCACAATGAGCAGTTCTTC.

The rearrangement joins TRBV5-6 to TRBJ1-3, with D possibly TRBD1 on 6 matching bases. CDR3 size: 19 residues. The germline CDR1 and CDR2 sequences are SGHDT and YYEEEE. Trimming cost V 4 bases and J 0 bases, with 23 bases left between them. In nucleotides, the CDR3 is TGTGCCAGCAGCCCATCGGGGGGGGCAGGGGTTGACTCTGGAAACACCATATATTTT. Translated, it gives CASSPSGGAGVDSGNTIYF.

V gene TRBV18 combines with J gene TRBJ2-3, with 8 bases identical to TRBD1. The CDR3 extends over 16 amino acids. Germline V gene sequence: CDR1 KGHSH, CDR2 LQKENI. J lost 5 bases, V lost 5 bases, and 12 bases had no gene match. CDR3 in amino acids: CASSDQQGGRGDTQYF. DNA of the CDR3: TGTGCCAGCTCAGATCAACAGGGGGGTCGTGGAGATACGCAGTATTTT.

The genes are TRBV9 and TRBJ2-1; D not resolved. With 3 bases removed from V and 14 bases from J, the gap between germline ends came to 12 bases. The CDR3 is 11 residues long. Germline CDR1 is SGDLS and CDR2 is YYNGEE. This CDR3 is CASSETHVKFF. The CDR3 DNA reads TGTGCCAGCAGCGAGACTCATGTTAAGTTCTTC.

The chain is built from TRBV6-1 and TRBJ1-2; 9 positions agree with TRBD1. The CDR3 has 16 residues. Germline lookup yields CDR1 MNHNS and CDR2 SASEGT. V gave up 1 base and J gave up 4 bases; unmatched junction bases: 7. CDR3 protein: CASSEGGQGRLYGYTF. In DNA, the CDR3 is TGTGCCAGCAGTGAAGGGGGACAGGGCCGCCTCTATGGCTACACCTTC.

The chain recombines TRBV7-8 with TRBJ2-1, with D perhaps matching TRBD2 (6 bases). V lost 0 bases and J lost 10, with 10 bases in between. Looked up from germline, CDR1 is SGHVS and CDR2 is FQNEAQ. The CDR3 is 13 amino acids. The CDR3 sequence: CASSLAEGREQFF. The CDR3 bases are TGTGCCAGCAGCTTAGCGGAGGGGAGGGAGCAGTTCTTC.

This clone was picked up a small number of times. The chain carries TRBV6-5 and TRBJ2-5, with 7 bases identical to TRBD2. This CDR3 contains 15 residues. V trimming: 0 bases; J trimming: 4 bases; junction bases outside the gene matches: 5. The germline V gene has CDR1 MNHEY and CDR2 SVGAGI. The CDR3: CASSYSYGGGETQYF. The CDR3 DNA is TGTGCCAGCAGTTACTCGTACGGCGGGGGAGAGACCCAGTACTTC.

The chain joins TRBV25-1 to TRBJ1-4, with D possibly matching TRBD1 (6 bases). V was pared by 8 bases and J by 10 bases, with 20 bases between. This CDR3 spans 14 amino acids. From germline, CDR1 is MGHDK and CDR2 SYGVNS. DNA of the CDR3: TGTGCCAGCCGGACAGCCGAAATTTGGGGAAAACTGTTTTTT. Protein: CASRTAEIWGKLFF. The variable domain in full, completed from reference TRBV25-1 and TRBJ1-4, reads EADIYQTPRYLVIGTGKKITLECSQTMGHDKMYWYQQDPGMELHLIHYSYGVNSTEKGDLSSESTVSRIRTEHFPLTLESARPSHTSQYLCASRTAEIWGKLFFGSGTQLSVL.

This chain connects TRBV18 to TRBJ2-3; 9 nucleotides line up with TRBD2. Unmatched junction bases numbered 2, after V lost 0 bases and J lost 1 base. CDR3 length: 16 residues. Germline V CDR1 and CDR2: KGHSH, LQKENI. The CDR3 here is CASSPPIAGGTDTQYF. The CDR3 DNA reads TGTGCCAGCTCACCACCTATAGCGGGGGGCACAGATACGCAGTATTTT. Filled out from reference TRBV18 and TRBJ2-3, the complete variable domain reads NAGVMQNPRHLVRRRGQEARLRCSPMKGHSHVYWYRQLPEEGLKFMVYLQKENIIDESGMPKERFSAEFPKEGPSILRIQQVVRGDSAAYFCASSPPIAGGTDTQYFGPGTRLTVL.

This sequence joins TRBV2 and TRBJ2-3; D gene unclear. Trimming removed 6 bases from V and 2 bases from J, with 6 bases in between. CDR1 and CDR2 (germline): SNHLY, FYNNEI. The CDR3 is 12 amino acids. The CDR3 nucleotides are TGTGCCAGCAGACTGGTCACAGATACGCAGTATTTT. As protein: CASRLVTDTQYF.